This T cell receptor (beta chain) was identified during a study of glioma-infiltrating T cells. This clonotype has ten or more counts. The iRepertoire nested amplicon-rescue multiplex PCR amplified TCR alpha and beta CDR3s from RNA. MiXCR, applied by TCRdb to the multiplex PCR reads, yields one record per CDR3 protein. Altogether around 390,000 distinct CDR3 sequences are present, roughly two fifths being singletons, with the ten largest covering around 12%. The sequence was collected from a human donor with low-grade glioma or glioblastoma, undergoing nonglioma brain surgery, or in good health (not recorded which). The specimen was glioma tissue, nonneoplastic brain tissue, or PBMCs (not recorded which).

The CDR3 spells CASVRDRGTDTQYF. DNA of the CDR3: TGTGCCAGCGTCCGGGACAGGGGCACAGATACGCAGTATTTT. This chain links TRBV6-1 with TRBJ2-3; 9 bases align to TRBD1. Trimming took 8 bases from V and 1 from J; bases not matched to a gene: 4. The CDR3 consists of 14 residues. Germline CDR1 reads MNHNS; CDR2 reads SASEGT.